This is a list of T cell receptor beta chains from one sample in a study of blood T cell repertoires in COVID-19. Profiled with immunoSEQ multiplex PCR; TCRdb holds only in-frame clones, not every one. The profile covers 90,000 to 150,000 clones, with over 60% appearing a single time and around 3.9% taken by the ten largest. Input material: peripheral blood. These receptors were collected from a woman of 80 years or more with acute or convalescent COVID-19. Each CDR3 is given with its conserved first and last residue. Each record gives: clone size, J gene, D gene, V gene, CDR3 protein, CDR3 DNA. The D gene is left open where the match is weak. Size values are once, few and many counts, or a class for expanded clones, and some rows have none.

clone size: NA
J gene: TRBJ1-2
D gene: NA
V gene: TRBV9
CDR3 protein: CASSPYGADAYRYTF
CDR3 DNA: TGTGCCAGCAGCCCCTACGGAGCCGATGCCTATCGCTACACCTTC

clone size: NA
J gene: TRBJ2-3
D gene: TRBD2
V gene: TRBV5-4
CDR3 protein: CASSSGGSRSTDTQYF
CDR3 DNA: TGTGCCAGCAGCTCGGGAGGTTCGAGGAGCACAGATACGCAGTATTTT

clone size: NA
J gene: TRBJ2-7
D gene: TRBD2
V gene: TRBV2
CDR3 protein: CASRGTSNNYEQYF
CDR3 DNA: TGTGCCAGCAGGGGGACTAGCAACAACTACGAGCAGTACTTC

clone size: NA
J gene: TRBJ2-7
D gene: TRBD2
V gene: TRBV27
CDR3 protein: CASRPSSGASYEQYF
CDR3 DNA: TGTGCCAGCAGGCCCTCTAGCGGCGCCTCCTACGAGCAGTACTTC

clone size: NA
J gene: TRBJ2-5
D gene: TRBD2
V gene: TRBV5-5
CDR3 protein: CASSRWTSGGETQYF
CDR3 DNA: TGTGCCAGCAGCCGATGGACTAGCGGGGGAGAGACCCAGTACTTC

clone size: NA
J gene: TRBJ1-2
D gene: NA
V gene: TRBV7-9
CDR3 protein: CASSPRDSGYGYTF
CDR3 DNA: TGTGCCAGCAGCCCCAGGGATTCGGGCTATGGCTACACCTTC

clone size: NA
J gene: TRBJ2-6
D gene: NA
V gene: TRBV4-2
CDR3 protein: CASSQEDSYSNVLTF
CDR3 DNA: TGTGCCAGCAGCCAAGAGGACAGTTATTCGAACGTCCTGACTTTC

clone size: NA
J gene: TRBJ1-2
D gene: NA
V gene: TRBV5-1
CDR3 protein: CASSLVPGTNYGYTF
CDR3 DNA: TGCGCCAGCAGCTTGGTCCCAGGCACTAACTATGGCTACACCTTC

clone size: few
J gene: TRBJ1-1
D gene: NA
V gene: TRBV30
CDR3 protein: CAWSYALNTEAFF
CDR3 DNA: TGTGCCTGGAGTTACGCCCTAAACACTGAAGCTTTCTTT

clone size: NA
J gene: TRBJ2-5
D gene: TRBD2
V gene: TRBV3-1/TRBV3-2
CDR3 protein: CASSQAGGQETQYF
CDR3 DNA: TGTGCCAGCAGCCAGGCCGGGGGGCAAGAGACCCAGTACTTC

clone size: NA
J gene: TRBJ2-7
D gene: NA
V gene: TRBV7-2
CDR3 protein: CASSPAWGSGEQYF
CDR3 DNA: TGTGCCAGCAGCCCCGCGTGGGGCTCGGGCGAGCAGTACTTC

clone size: NA
J gene: TRBJ2-5
D gene: NA
V gene: TRBV6-1
CDR3 protein: CASSDFGETQYF
CDR3 DNA: TGTGCCAGCAGTGATTTCGGAGAGACCCAGTACTTC

clone size: NA
J gene: TRBJ1-1
D gene: NA
V gene: TRBV5-4
CDR3 protein: CASSLRIANTEAFF
CDR3 DNA: TGTGCCAGCAGCTTGAGGATAGCGAACACTGAAGCTTTCTTT

clone size: NA
J gene: TRBJ1-2
D gene: TRBD1
V gene: TRBV5-1
CDR3 protein: CASSLGQGARSHYGYTF
CDR3 DNA: TGCGCCAGCAGCTTGGGACAGGGGGCGCGGTCCCACTATGGCTACACCTTC

clone size: NA
J gene: TRBJ2-4
D gene: NA
V gene: TRBV7-2
CDR3 protein: CASSLSSTRGVNIQYF
CDR3 DNA: TGTGCCAGCAGCTTGAGTAGTACGCGGGGTGTGAACATTCAGTACTTC

clone size: NA
J gene: TRBJ2-2
D gene: NA
V gene: TRBV5-1
CDR3 protein: CASSLNRGRSGELFF
CDR3 DNA: TGCGCCAGCAGCTTGAATAGGGGCCGGTCCGGGGAGCTGTTTTTT

clone size: NA
J gene: TRBJ2-3
D gene: TRBD2
V gene: TRBV7-2
CDR3 protein: CASSLLAGYSDTQYF
CDR3 DNA: TGTGCCAGCAGCCTACTAGCGGGGTACTCAGATACGCAGTATTTT

clone size: NA
J gene: TRBJ1-2
D gene: NA
V gene: TRBV30
CDR3 protein: CAWSEGPSYGYTF
CDR3 DNA: TGTGCCTGGAGTGAGGGGCCTAGCTATGGCTACACCTTC

clone size: once
J gene: TRBJ1-2
D gene: TRBD1
V gene: TRBV5-1
CDR3 protein: CASSLGTGDGYTF
CDR3 DNA: TGCGCCAGCAGCTTGGGGACAGGGGATGGCTACACCTTC

clone size: once
J gene: TRBJ1-5
D gene: TRBD1
V gene: TRBV6-5
CDR3 protein: CASSLRGSLNQPQHF
CDR3 DNA: TGTGCCAGCAGTCTCAGGGGGTCCCTCAATCAGCCCCAGCATTTT

clone size: NA
J gene: TRBJ1-6
D gene: TRBD1
V gene: TRBV28
CDR3 protein: CASSFGQGINNSPLHF
CDR3 DNA: TGTGCCAGCAGTTTCGGACAGGGCATCAATAATTCACCCCTCCACTTT

clone size: once
J gene: TRBJ1-6
D gene: TRBD1
V gene: TRBV28
CDR3 protein: CASTTGNSPLHF
CDR3 DNA: TGTGCCAGCACGACAGGGAATTCACCCCTCCACTTT

clone size: NA
J gene: TRBJ2-5
D gene: NA
V gene: TRBV5-5
CDR3 protein: CASSSFGVQETQYF
CDR3 DNA: TGTGCCAGCAGCTCGTTCGGGGTCCAAGAGACCCAGTACTTC

clone size: once
J gene: TRBJ1-1
D gene: TRBD1
V gene: TRBV2
CDR3 protein: CASSVEGGHTEAFF
CDR3 DNA: TGTGCCAGCAGCGTCGAAGGGGGCCACACTGAAGCTTTCTTT

clone size: NA
J gene: TRBJ1-1
D gene: TRBD1
V gene: TRBV6-4
CDR3 protein: CASRASSTGRNTEAFF
CDR3 DNA: TGTGCCAGCAGAGCTAGTTCGACAGGGAGGAACACTGAAGCTTTCTTT

clone size: NA
J gene: TRBJ1-1
D gene: NA
V gene: TRBV12-5
CDR3 protein: CASGLEGDTEAFF
CDR3 DNA: TGTGCTAGTGGTTTGGAGGGGGACACTGAAGCTTTCTTT

clone size: NA
J gene: TRBJ1-6
D gene: NA
V gene: TRBV11-2
CDR3 protein: CASSLDSYSPLHF
CDR3 DNA: TGTGCCAGCAGCTTAGACAGTTATTCACCCCTCCACTTT

clone size: few
J gene: TRBJ1-1
D gene: NA
V gene: TRBV7-3
CDR3 protein: CASREGPNTEAFF
CDR3 DNA: TGTGCCAGCAGGGAGGGACCGAACACTGAAGCTTTCTTT

clone size: NA
J gene: TRBJ1-5
D gene: NA
V gene: TRBV3-1/TRBV3-2
CDR3 protein: CASSQGRNQPQHF
CDR3 DNA: TGTGCCAGCAGCCAAGGTAGAAATCAGCCCCAGCATTTT

clone size: NA
J gene: TRBJ2-3
D gene: NA
V gene: TRBV4-3
CDR3 protein: CASSQDSHTDTQYF
CDR3 DNA: TGCGCCAGCAGCCAAGATTCCCACACAGATACGCAGTATTTT

clone size: NA
J gene: TRBJ2-4
D gene: TRBD2
V gene: TRBV20-1
CDR3 protein: CSASGPLAGVNIQYF
CDR3 DNA: TGCAGTGCTAGTGGACCTCTAGCGGGAGTGAACATTCAGTACTTC

clone size: NA
J gene: TRBJ1-3
D gene: NA
V gene: TRBV19
CDR3 protein: CASSGGISGNTIYF
CDR3 DNA: TGTGCCAGTTCCGGAGGGATCTCTGGAAACACCATATATTTT

clone size: NA
J gene: TRBJ2-2
D gene: NA
V gene: TRBV7-8
CDR3 protein: CASSLPSTGELFF
CDR3 DNA: TGTGCCAGCAGCTTACCTAGCACCGGGGAGCTGTTTTTT

clone size: NA
J gene: TRBJ1-5
D gene: NA
V gene: TRBV30
CDR3 protein: CAWSAPAIRAQHF
CDR3 DNA: TGTGCCTGGAGTGCCCCCGCAATCAGGGCCCAGCATTTT

clone size: NA
J gene: TRBJ2-7
D gene: NA
V gene: TRBV4-1
CDR3 protein: CASSQDRGYSYEQYF
CDR3 DNA: TGCGCCAGCAGCCAAGATAGGGGATACTCCTACGAGCAGTACTTC

clone size: few
J gene: TRBJ1-5
D gene: NA
V gene: TRBV7-9
CDR3 protein: CASSPPARGPQPQHF
CDR3 DNA: TGTGCCAGCAGCCCCCCCGCCAGGGGCCCTCAGCCCCAGCATTTT

clone size: NA
J gene: TRBJ1-1
D gene: TRBD1
V gene: TRBV7-3
CDR3 protein: CASSLIAAGRGPNTEAFF
CDR3 DNA: TGTGCCAGCAGCTTAATCGCGGCAGGTAGGGGGCCAAACACTGAAGCTTTCTTT

clone size: NA
J gene: TRBJ2-3
D gene: TRBD2
V gene: TRBV19
CDR3 protein: CASSPGLAGLSAQYF
CDR3 DNA: TGTGCCAGTAGTCCCGGACTAGCGGGATTGAGTGCGCAGTATTTT

clone size: few
J gene: TRBJ1-2
D gene: NA
V gene: TRBV6-5
CDR3 protein: CASSYSTGPRTF
CDR3 DNA: TGTGCCAGCAGTTACTCTACAGGGCCTAGGACCTTC

clone size: NA
J gene: TRBJ2-1
D gene: NA
V gene: TRBV7-8
CDR3 protein: CASSPLKGDNEQFF
CDR3 DNA: TGTGCCAGCAGCCCGCTAAAAGGGGACAATGAGCAGTTCTTC

clone size: NA
J gene: TRBJ1-2
D gene: TRBD1
V gene: TRBV6-1
CDR3 protein: CASSENRGSGYGYTF
CDR3 DNA: TGTGCCAGCAGTGAAAACAGGGGTTCGGGCTATGGCTACACCTTC

clone size: NA
J gene: TRBJ2-1
D gene: TRBD2
V gene: TRBV19
CDR3 protein: CASSLSGRADGEQFF
CDR3 DNA: TGTGCCAGTAGTTTAAGCGGGAGGGCCGACGGTGAGCAGTTCTTC

clone size: NA
J gene: TRBJ2-7
D gene: NA
V gene: TRBV6-1
CDR3 protein: CASSEMRIPSYEQYF
CDR3 DNA: TGTGCCAGCAGTGAAATGAGAATACCCTCTTACGAGCAGTACTTC

clone size: NA
J gene: TRBJ2-3
D gene: TRBD1
V gene: TRBV5-1
CDR3 protein: CASSSIPSRTGQGDTQYF
CDR3 DNA: TGCGCCAGCAGCTCGATTCCGTCAAGGACAGGTCAGGGAGATACGCAGTATTTT

clone size: NA
J gene: TRBJ1-1
D gene: TRBD1
V gene: TRBV7-9
CDR3 protein: CARPGQDNTEAFF
CDR3 DNA: TGTGCCCGACCGGGACAGGACAACACTGAAGCTTTCTTT

clone size: NA
J gene: TRBJ1-4
D gene: NA
V gene: TRBV30
CDR3 protein: CAWKGRATNEKLFF
CDR3 DNA: TGTGCCTGGAAGGGGAGGGCAACTAATGAAAAACTGTTTTTT

clone size: few
J gene: TRBJ1-3
D gene: NA
V gene: TRBV3-1/TRBV3-2
CDR3 protein: CASSRRAASLLSGNTIYF
CDR3 DNA: TGTGCCAGCAGCCGGCGAGCGGCCAGCCTCCTCTCTGGAAACACCATATATTTT

clone size: NA
J gene: TRBJ1-2
D gene: NA
V gene: TRBV6-2/TRBV6-3
CDR3 protein: CASSPTPMAGNYGYTF
CDR3 DNA: TGTGCCAGCAGCCCCACCCCTATGGCAGGGAACTATGGCTACACCTTC

clone size: once
J gene: TRBJ2-3
D gene: NA
V gene: TRBV29-1
CDR3 protein: CSVSISGFTDTQYF
CDR3 DNA: TGCAGCGTTTCCATAAGCGGATTCACAGATACGCAGTATTTT

clone size: NA
J gene: TRBJ2-7
D gene: NA
V gene: TRBV28
CDR3 protein: CASTLGAGAREQYF
CDR3 DNA: TGTGCCAGCACTCTAGGGGCAGGGGCTCGCGAGCAGTACTTC

clone size: NA
J gene: TRBJ2-7
D gene: TRBD1
V gene: TRBV6-2/TRBV6-3
CDR3 protein: CASSPGTGTLSYEQYF
CDR3 DNA: TGTGCCAGCAGCCCAGGGACAGGAACCCTCTCCTACGAGCAGTACTTC

clone size: NA
J gene: TRBJ2-1
D gene: TRBD2
V gene: TRBV9
CDR3 protein: CASRGDGGEQFF
CDR3 DNA: TGTGCCAGCAGGGGAGACGGGGGGGAGCAGTTCTTC

clone size: NA
J gene: TRBJ2-7
D gene: NA
V gene: TRBV2
CDR3 protein: CASRERQRTYEQYF
CDR3 DNA: TGTGCCAGCAGAGAAAGACAGCGTACCTACGAGCAGTACTTC

clone size: NA
J gene: TRBJ2-2
D gene: NA
V gene: TRBV30
CDR3 protein: CAWSPRGTGELFF
CDR3 DNA: TGTGCCTGGAGCCCTCGAGGGACCGGGGAGCTGTTTTTT

clone size: NA
J gene: TRBJ1-2
D gene: NA
V gene: TRBV5-6
CDR3 protein: CASSLMEGRGGYTF
CDR3 DNA: TGTGCCAGCAGCTTGATGGAGGGGCGCGGTGGCTACACCTTC